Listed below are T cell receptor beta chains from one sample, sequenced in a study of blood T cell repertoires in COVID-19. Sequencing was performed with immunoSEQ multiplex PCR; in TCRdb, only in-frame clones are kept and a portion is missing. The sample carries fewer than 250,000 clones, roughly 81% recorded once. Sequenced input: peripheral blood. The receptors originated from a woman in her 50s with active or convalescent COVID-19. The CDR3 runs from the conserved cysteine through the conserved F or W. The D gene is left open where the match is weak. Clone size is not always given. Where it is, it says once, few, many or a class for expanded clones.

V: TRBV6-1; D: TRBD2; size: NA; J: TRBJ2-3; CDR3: CASSEAGGPADTQYF; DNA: TGTGCCAGCAGTGAGGCGGGGGGGCCCGCAGATACGCAGTATTTT
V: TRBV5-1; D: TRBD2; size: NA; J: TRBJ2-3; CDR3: CASSLIAGSTGDTQYF; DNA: TGCGCCAGCAGCTTAATAGCGGGGAGCACGGGAGATACGCAGTATTTT
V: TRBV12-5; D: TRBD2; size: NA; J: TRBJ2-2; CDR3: CASGLGSVERGNTGELFF; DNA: TGTGCTAGTGGTTTAGGAAGCGTCGAGCGGGGTAACACCGGGGAGCTGTTTTTT
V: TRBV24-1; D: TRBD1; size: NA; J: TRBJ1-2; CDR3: CATSDPGTDQGGYTF; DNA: TGTGCCACCAGTGACCCCGGGACAGATCAGGGCGGCTACACCTTC
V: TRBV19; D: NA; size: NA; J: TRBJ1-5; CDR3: CASTPTAGGHQPQHF; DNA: TGTGCCAGTACCCCTACGGCGGGGGGACATCAGCCCCAGCATTTT
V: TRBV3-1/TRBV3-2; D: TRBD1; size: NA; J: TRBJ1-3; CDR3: CASSQEGQGISGNTIYF; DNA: TGTGCCAGCAGCCAAGAAGGACAGGGGATTTCAGGAAACACCATATATTTT
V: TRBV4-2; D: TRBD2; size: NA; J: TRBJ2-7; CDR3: CASSQGRREGEQYF; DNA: TGTGCCAGCAGCCAGGGAAGGAGGGAGGGCGAGCAGTACTTC
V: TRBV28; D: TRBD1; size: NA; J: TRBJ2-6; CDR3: CASSRRDRDANVLTF; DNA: TGTGCCAGCAGTCGCCGTGACAGGGATGCCAACGTCCTGACTTTC
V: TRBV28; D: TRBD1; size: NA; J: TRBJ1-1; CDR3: CASTPLEDRGGEAFF; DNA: TGTGCCAGCACCCCACTTGAGGACAGGGGAGGTGAAGCTTTCTTT
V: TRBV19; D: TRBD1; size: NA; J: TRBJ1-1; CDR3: CASRDRASMNTEAFF; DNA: TGTGCCAGTCGGGACAGGGCTTCTATGAACACTGAAGCTTTCTTT
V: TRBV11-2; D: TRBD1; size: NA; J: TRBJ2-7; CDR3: CASSLATGDYEQYF; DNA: TGTGCCAGCAGCTTAGCGACAGGGGATTACGAGCAGTACTTC
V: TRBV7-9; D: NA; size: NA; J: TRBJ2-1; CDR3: CASSLLGAPSSYNEQFF; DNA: TGTGCCAGCAGCTTGCTAGGCGCTCCGAGCTCCTACAATGAGCAGTTCTTC
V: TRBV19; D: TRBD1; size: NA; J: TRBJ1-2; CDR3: CASSMDRGLFYGYTF; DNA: TGTGCCAGTAGTATGGACAGGGGGCTGTTCTATGGCTACACCTTC
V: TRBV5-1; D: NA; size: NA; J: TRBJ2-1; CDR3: CASSRLAGSYNEQFF; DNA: TGCGCCAGCAGCCGTTTGGCGGGTTCCTACAATGAGCAGTTCTTC
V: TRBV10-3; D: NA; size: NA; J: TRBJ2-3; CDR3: CAISGGRDTQYF; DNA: TGTGCCATCAGTGGGGGGCGGGATACGCAGTATTTT
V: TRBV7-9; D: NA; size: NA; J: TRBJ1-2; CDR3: CASSMRGNGYTF; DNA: TGTGCCAGCAGCATGAGGGGGAATGGCTACACCTTC
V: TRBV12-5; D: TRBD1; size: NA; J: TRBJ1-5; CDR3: CASGSGGRDQPQHF; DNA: TGTGCTAGTGGTTCAGGGGGCCGGGATCAGCCCCAGCATTTT
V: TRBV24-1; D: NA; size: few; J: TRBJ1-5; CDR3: CATSDFGVQPQHF; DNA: TGTGCCACCAGTGATTTCGGGGTACAGCCCCAGCATTTT
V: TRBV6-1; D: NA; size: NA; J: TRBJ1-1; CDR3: CASSEAPGTEAFF; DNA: TGTGCCAGCAGCGAAGCGCCGGGGACTGAAGCTTTCTTT
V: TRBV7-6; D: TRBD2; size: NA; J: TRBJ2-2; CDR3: CASSFQTSGNTGELFF; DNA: TGTGCCAGCAGCTTTCAGACTAGCGGAAACACCGGGGAGCTGTTTTTT
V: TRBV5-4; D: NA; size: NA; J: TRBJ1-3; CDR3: CASSLGQPNTIYF; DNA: TGTGCCAGCAGCTTGGGACAGCCAAACACCATATATTTT
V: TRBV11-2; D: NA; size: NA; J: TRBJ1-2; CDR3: CASSLLPRDGYTF; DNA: TGTGCCAGCAGCTTACTTCCCCGGGATGGCTACACCTTC
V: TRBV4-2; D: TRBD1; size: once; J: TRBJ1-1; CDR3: CASSQEDRQNTEAFF; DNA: TGTGCCAGCAGCCAAGAGGACAGGCAGAACACTGAAGCTTTCTTT
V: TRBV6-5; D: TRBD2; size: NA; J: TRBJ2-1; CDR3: CASKEREISNEQFF; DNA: TGTGCCAGCAAGGAGCGGGAGATTTCAAATGAGCAGTTCTTC
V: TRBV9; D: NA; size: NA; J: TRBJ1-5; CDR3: CASSVGQNSNQPQHF; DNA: TGTGCCAGCAGCGTAGGACAGAATAGCAATCAGCCCCAGCATTTT
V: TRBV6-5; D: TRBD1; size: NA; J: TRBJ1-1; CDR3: CASRKPGQANTEAFF; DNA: TGTGCCAGCAGGAAACCGGGACAGGCGAACACTGAAGCTTTCTTT
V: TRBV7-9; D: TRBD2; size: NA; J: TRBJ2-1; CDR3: CASSFAGGRVGEQFF; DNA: TGTGCCAGCAGCTTCGCGGGAGGGCGGGTAGGTGAGCAGTTCTTC
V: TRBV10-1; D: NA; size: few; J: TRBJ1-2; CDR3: CASSERPGHGYTF; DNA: TGCGCCAGCAGTGAGCGACCAGGGCATGGCTACACCTTC
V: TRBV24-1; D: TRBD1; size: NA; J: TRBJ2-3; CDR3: CATSEAGGLVTDTQYF; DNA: TGTGCCACCAGTGAAGCAGGGGGTCTAGTCACAGATACGCAGTATTTT
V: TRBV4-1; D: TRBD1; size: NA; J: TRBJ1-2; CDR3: CASSQGRQGADYGYTF; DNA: TGCGCCAGCAGCCAAGGGAGACAGGGCGCAGACTATGGCTACACCTTC
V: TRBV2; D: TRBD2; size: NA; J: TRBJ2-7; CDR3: CASSLTSGRLGEQYF; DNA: TGTGCCAGCAGCCTAACTAGCGGGAGGTTGGGCGAGCAGTACTTC
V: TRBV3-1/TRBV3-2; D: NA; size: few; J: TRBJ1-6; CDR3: CASSQARTADNSPLHF; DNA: TGTGCCAGCAGCCAAGCACGGACAGCGGATAATTCACCCCTCCACTTT
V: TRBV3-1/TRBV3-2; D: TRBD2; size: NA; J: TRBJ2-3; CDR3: CASSQGGGLAGPGSSTDTQYF; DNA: TGTGCCAGCAGCCAAGGAGGTGGACTAGCGGGCCCCGGATCTAGCACAGATACGCAGTATTTT
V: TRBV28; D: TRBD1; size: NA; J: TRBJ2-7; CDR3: CASSSRDRSSYEQYF; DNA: TGTGCCAGCAGTTCCCGGGACAGGAGCTCCTACGAGCAGTACTTC
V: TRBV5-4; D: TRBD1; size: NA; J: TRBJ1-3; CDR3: CASSSSGTGSRSGNTIYF; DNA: TGTGCCAGCAGCTCCTCCGGGACAGGATCCCGCTCTGGAAACACCATATATTTT
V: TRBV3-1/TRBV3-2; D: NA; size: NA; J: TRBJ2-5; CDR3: CASSLRETQETQYF; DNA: TGTGCCAGCAGCCTCCGGGAGACCCAAGAGACCCAGTACTTC
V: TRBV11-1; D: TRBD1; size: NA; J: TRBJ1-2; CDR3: CASENRGRPYGYTF; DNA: TGTGCCAGCGAGAACAGGGGGCGCCCCTATGGCTACACCTTC
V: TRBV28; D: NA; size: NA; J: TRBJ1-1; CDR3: CASGTRGESTEAFF; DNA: TGTGCCAGCGGGACACGAGGAGAGAGCACTGAAGCTTTCTTT
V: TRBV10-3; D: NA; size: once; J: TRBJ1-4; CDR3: CAIRADGEKLFF; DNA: TGTGCCATCAGGGCCGACGGGGAAAAACTGTTTTTT
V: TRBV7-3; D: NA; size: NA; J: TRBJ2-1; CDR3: CASSRELYNEQFF; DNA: TGTGCCAGCAGCCGGGAACTTTACAATGAGCAGTTCTTC
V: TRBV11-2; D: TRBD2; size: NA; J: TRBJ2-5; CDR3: CASSLGIGTASGLQETQYF; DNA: TGTGCCAGCAGCTTAGGGATTGGCACGGCTAGCGGCCTACAAGAGACCCAGTACTTC
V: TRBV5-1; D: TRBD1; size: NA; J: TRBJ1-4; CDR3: CASSKGQVTTNEKLFF; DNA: TGCGCCAGCAGCAAAGGACAGGTCACAACTAATGAAAAACTGTTTTTT
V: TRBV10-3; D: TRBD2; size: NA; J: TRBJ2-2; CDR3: CAISELGGGIAGELFF; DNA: TGTGCCATCAGTGAGCTGGGCGGGGGGATCGCCGGGGAGCTGTTTTTT
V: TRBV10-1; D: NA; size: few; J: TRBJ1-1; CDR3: CASSDSTEAFF; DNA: TGCGCCAGCTCGGACAGCACTGAAGCTTTCTTT
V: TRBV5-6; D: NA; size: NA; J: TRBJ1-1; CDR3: CASSLGDSRMNTEAFF; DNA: TGTGCCAGCAGCTTAGGGGACTCCCGAATGAACACTGAAGCTTTCTTT
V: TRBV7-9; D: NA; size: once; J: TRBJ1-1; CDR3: CASSLTGPTEAFF; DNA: TGTGCCAGCAGCCTTACAGGTCCAACTGAAGCTTTCTTT
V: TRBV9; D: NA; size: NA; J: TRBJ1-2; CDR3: CASSVSQGARGYTF; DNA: TGTGCCAGCAGCGTCTCGCAGGGCGCCCGGGGCTACACCTTC
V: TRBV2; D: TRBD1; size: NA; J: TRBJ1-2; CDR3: CASTRTGSGYGYTF; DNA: TGTGCCAGCACTAGGACAGGGAGCGGCTATGGCTACACCTTC
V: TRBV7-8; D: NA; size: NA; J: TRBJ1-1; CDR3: CASSLASQLNTEAFF; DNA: TGTGCCAGCAGCTTAGCTAGCCAGTTGAACACTGAAGCTTTCTTT
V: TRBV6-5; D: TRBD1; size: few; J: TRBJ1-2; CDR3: CASSYSGGASYGYTF; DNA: TGTGCCAGCAGTTACTCAGGGGGCGCTTCCTATGGCTACACCTTC
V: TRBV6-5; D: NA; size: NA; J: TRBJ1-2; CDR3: CASTGGAAYTF; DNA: TGTGCCAGCACGGGGGGGGCAGCTTACACCTTC
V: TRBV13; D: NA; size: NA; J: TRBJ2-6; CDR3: CASSVGDSGANVLTF; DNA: TGTGCCAGCAGCGTCGGGGACTCTGGGGCCAACGTCCTGACTTTC
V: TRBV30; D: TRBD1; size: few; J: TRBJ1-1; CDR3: CAWSVPMTGTMNTEAFF; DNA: TGTGCCTGGAGTGTTCCGATGACAGGGACGATGAACACTGAAGCTTTCTTT